Below are 21 T cell receptor beta chains sequenced from a single sample in a study of OX40 agonist ivuxolimab in advanced cancers. Preparation of the library involved the immunoSEQ multiplex PCR assay. TCRdb mirrors the immuneACCESS table, restricted to in-frame sequences. Some clones are absent from its copies; in checked studies, under half trace to an unresolved V gene, and the reason for the others is unknown. In this sample the table shows about 65,000 clones, 89% of which occur a single time. About 0.95% of the sample comes from the top ten. Sample: CD4+ or CD8+ T cells sorted from blood, taken in a trial of the OX40 agonist ivuxolimab. These receptors all come from an adult with an advanced solid tumor such as melanoma, head and neck, liver or kidney cancer.

The chain has TRBV7-2 and TRBJ2-7, with TRBD2 matching over 7 bases. This CDR3 contains 12 residues. Germline assignment: CDR1 SGHTA and CDR2 FQGNSA. The V gene end was trimmed by 6 bases and the J gene end by 4 bases; junction bases not matched to a gene: 3. In DNA form, the CDR3 reads TGTGCCAGCAGTGCGGGGGAGTACGAGCAGTACTTC. It yields the protein CASSAGEYEQYF.

This chain uses TRBV7-6 with TRBJ2-5; D gene ambiguous. Germline CDR1 SGHVS, CDR2 FNYEAQ. Trimming removed 0 bases at V and 2 bases at J, with 7 bases between. The CDR3 is 14 residues long. The chain's CDR3 is CASSLAAQQETQYF. In DNA form, the CDR3 reads TGTGCCAGCAGCTTAGCGGCTCAACAAGAGACCCAGTACTTC.

This clone has only a few counts. The rearrangement uses TRBV6-6 and TRBJ1-6; possible D gene TRBD1, 6 bases. From germline, CDR1 is MNHNY and CDR2 SVGAGI (reference sequence). The CDR3 runs 16 residues. The germline V and J ends were trimmed by 2 bases and 6 bases, with 14 bases remaining between them. The chain's CDR3 is CASSYQPGVSNSPLHF. CDR3 nucleotides: TGTGCCAGCAGTTACCAGCCAGGGGTTAGTAATTCACCCCTCCACTTT.

This clone appeared a few times. This rearrangement joins TRBV5-8 to TRBJ1-2, with D maybe TRBD1 (6 bases). The CDR3 covers 14 residues. Trimming pared 1 base from V and 2 bases from J, leaving 9 bases between. Germline lookup yields CDR1 SGHTS and CDR2 YDEGEE. The CDR3 loop reads CASSLTGSNYGYTF. CDR3 DNA: TGTGCCAGCAGCTTGACAGGGTCGAACTATGGCTACACCTTC.

The rearrangement joins TRBV11-2 to TRBJ1-3; 9 bases match TRBD1. V shed 6 bases and J 0 bases; nucleotides not matched to a gene: 9. The CDR3 loop spans 17 amino acids. CDR1 and CDR2 (germline): SGHAT, FQNNGV. CDR3 sequence (DNA): TGTGCCAGCAGTCCCAAACCGGGACAGGGCTCTGGAAACACCATATATTTT. It encodes CASSPKPGQGSGNTIYF.

This clone has a handful of counts. V is TRBV7-9 and J is TRBJ1-5, with unresolved D. From germline, CDR1 is SEHNR and CDR2 FQNEAQ (reference sequence). V lost 0 bases and J lost 0, with 12 bases in between. The CDR3 has 17 amino acids. For the CDR3, the DNA is TGTGCCAGCAGCTTAGCGCCGGCAGCTTATAGCAATCAGCCCCAGCATTTT. Its translation: CASSLAPAAYSNQPQHF.

The chain is built from TRBV18 and TRBJ1-1, with a tentative D call TRBD1 (5 bases). V shed 4 bases and J shed 2 bases, with 11 bases lying between them. The CDR3 sequence is 14 residues long. Germline CDR1 is KGHSH and CDR2 is LQKENI. CDR3 coding DNA: TGTGCCAGCTCACTCGGGACCGATAACACTGAAGCTTTCTTT. It specifies CASSLGTDNTEAFF.

This chain uses TRBV14 with TRBJ1-1; D unclear. CDR3 length: 13 amino acids. The V gene's germline CDR1 is SGHDN and CDR2 FVKESK. V gave up 4 bases and J gave up 4 bases, with 10 bases separating them. The CDR3 protein is CASSPYRGTEAFF. CDR3 nucleotides: TGTGCCAGCAGCCCGTATCGAGGCACTGAAGCTTTCTTT.

V and J are TRBV7-8 and TRBJ2-2, with D maybe TRBD1 (6 bases). V lost 6 bases and J 1 base, leaving 12 bases between the germline ends. The CDR3 extends over 15 amino acids. The germline gives CDR1 SGHVS, CDR2 FQNEAQ. This chain's CDR3 is CASSFDRWNTGELFF. CDR3 in DNA: TGTGCCAGCAGTTTCGACAGGTGGAACACCGGGGAGCTGTTTTTT.

The chain recombines TRBV25-1 with TRBJ2-3, with 7 bases that match TRBD1. CDR3 length: 15 residues. J was trimmed by 5 bases and V by 4 bases; bases with no gene match: 9. Looked up from germline, CDR1 is MGHDK and CDR2 is SYGVNS. CDR3 nucleotides: TGTGCCAGCAGTGCCATTACAGGGGTTGGAGATACGCAGTATTTT. Translation gives CASSAITGVGDTQYF.

The chain links TRBV4-1 to TRBJ1-6; 7 bases are a match to TRBD1. The CDR3 loop spans 15 amino acids. V shed 1 base and J 6 bases; nucleotides not matched to a gene: 3. CDR1 is MGHRA, CDR2 YSYEKL, per germline. Here the CDR3 reads CASSQGTGINSPLHF. The DNA for the CDR3 is TGCGCCAGCAGCCAAGGGACAGGTATTAATTCACCCCTCCACTTT.

The V gene is TRBV5-1, the J gene TRBJ2-3, with 16 bases identical to TRBD2. The germline V gene encodes CDR1 SGHRS and CDR2 YFSETQ. The CDR3 consists of 18 residues. V was pared by 4 bases and J by 4 bases, with 9 bases of the junction left unmatched. CDR3 loop: CASSPGLAGGPMADTQYF. The CDR3 nucleotides read TGCGCCAGCAGCCCGGGACTAGCGGGGGGGCCTATGGCAGATACGCAGTATTTT.

The gene calls are TRBV27 and TRBJ1-4; TRBD1 agrees at 8 bases. The junction had 5 bases not matched to a gene; V was cut back by 3 bases and J by 8 bases. The CDR3 has 14 residues. Germline lookup yields CDR1 MNHEY and CDR2 SMNVEV (reference sequence). The CDR3 DNA reads TGTGCCAGCAGTTTCCAACAGGGGGGAGAAAAACTGTTTTTT. Its protein product is CASSFQQGGEKLFF.

The gene calls are TRBV27 and TRBJ2-2, with D possibly being TRBD1 or TRBD2 (6 bases each). The germline V gene has CDR1 MNHEY and CDR2 SMNVEV (reference sequence). This CDR3 spans 15 amino acids. Deletions cut 7 bases from V and 0 bases from J, with 12 bases between. CDR3 amino acids: CASKEGHTNTGELFF. DNA for the CDR3: TGTGCCAGCAAGGAGGGACATACGAACACCGGGGAGCTGTTTTTT.

V and J are TRBV11-2 and TRBJ1-3, with D unresolved. The CDR3 consists of 17 residues. Deletions cut 0 bases from V and 0 bases from J, with 12 bases between. Germline lookup yields CDR1 SGHAT and CDR2 FQNNGV. The chain's CDR3 is CASSLDPRIGSGNTIYF. The CDR3 DNA follows: TGTGCCAGCAGCTTAGATCCTAGAATCGGCTCTGGAAACACCATATATTTT.

This chain connects TRBV18 to TRBJ1-2, with TRBD1 matching over 7 bases. With V trimmed by 3 bases and J by 1 base, 2 bases remained unmatched. CDR1 and CDR2 from the germline V gene are KGHSH and LQKENI. This CDR3 comprises 14 residues. CDR3 region: CASSPRQGNYGYTF. The DNA of the CDR3 is TGTGCCAGCTCACCCCGACAGGGTAACTATGGCTACACCTTC.

The chain uses TRBV18 and TRBJ2-7, with 7 nucleotides matching TRBD1. J was trimmed by 6 bases and V by 4 bases; bases with no gene match: 6. Germline CDR1 and CDR2: KGHSH and LQKENI. The CDR3 has 13 amino acids. The CDR3 spells CASSLHTGVEQYF. In nucleotides, the CDR3 is TGTGCCAGCTCACTACATACAGGGGTCGAGCAGTACTTC.

The chain links TRBV30 to TRBJ1-5, with a weak D call TRBD1 (6 bases). The V gene's germline CDR1 is GTSNPN and CDR2 SVGIG (reference sequence). CDR3 length: 12 amino acids. Trimming took off 7 bases at V and 7 bases at J, with 14 bases between the two ends. The CDR3 coding sequence is TGTGCCTCCGGGGGGGGCGGGCAGCCCCAGCATTTT. It specifies CASGGGGQPQHF.

The CDR3 spells CASSLGDRYGEQFF. The CDR3 DNA is TGCGCCAGCAGCTTGGGGGATCGGTATGGTGAGCAGTTCTTC. The rearrangement joins TRBV5-1 to TRBJ2-1; D is undetermined. The CDR3 runs 14 residues. The V gene lost 0 bases and the J gene lost 9 bases, with 13 bases spanning the gap. Germline V gene sequence: CDR1 SGHRS, CDR2 YFSETQ.

The chain has TRBV7-9 and TRBJ2-3; 9 nucleotides agree with TRBD2. The trim removed 5 bases at V and 6 bases at J, leaving 12 bases unmatched. This CDR3 has 16 residues. Germline values: CDR1 SEHNR, CDR2 FQNEAQ (reference sequence). CDR3 nucleotides: TGTGCCAGCAGCCCACCTAGCAAGCGGGGGGCGGATACGCAGTATTTT. Residues: CASSPPSKRGADTQYF.

The chain joins TRBV5-5 to TRBJ2-5; D might be TRBD1 (6 bases). Trimming took off 3 bases at V and 7 bases at J, with 19 bases between the two ends. CDR3 size: 15 residues. Germline lookup yields CDR1 SGHKS and CDR2 YYEKEE (reference sequence). The CDR3 region is CASSYNAGAYGTQYF. The CDR3 nucleotides are TGTGCCAGCAGCTACAACGCAGGGGCGTATGGGACCCAGTACTTC.